These T cell receptor beta chains were read from a single sample in a study of CD8+ T cells in alopecia areata. TCRdb's copy holds only in-frame clones and misses some; the assay was immunoSEQ multiplex PCR. The sample includes 200,000 or so clones, roughly 60% of them seen just once. The sample in question was CD4+ T cells sorted from blood, obtained at week 24, from a patient treated with tofacitinib. Receptors were obtained from a human donor with alopecia areata. CDR3s include the opening cysteine and the closing phenylalanine or tryptophan. D genes are given only for firm matches. Clone size, where shown, is once, few, many, or a class for clones that have expanded.

abundance: few; d_gene: -; j_gene: TRBJ2-5; v_gene: TRBV6-6; CDR3nt: TGTGCCAGCAGTACCCGGCAAGAGACCCAGTACTTC; CDR3aa: CASSTRQETQYF
abundance: few; d_gene: TRBD1; j_gene: TRBJ2-3; v_gene: TRBV28; CDR3nt: TGTGCCAGCAGCCCGACAGGGCTGATAGCTACGCAGTATTTT; CDR3aa: CASSPTGLIATQYF
abundance: once; d_gene: TRBD2; j_gene: TRBJ2-3; v_gene: TRBV9; CDR3nt: TGTGCCAGCAGCGCCGGGACTAGCGGGGGCACAGATACGCAGTATTTT; CDR3aa: CASSAGTSGGTDTQYF
abundance: -; d_gene: -; j_gene: TRBJ2-5; v_gene: TRBV5-1; CDR3nt: TGCGCCAGCAGCAGCGGTGAGACCCAGTACTTC; CDR3aa: CASSSGETQYF
abundance: -; d_gene: -; j_gene: TRBJ2-1; v_gene: TRBV15; CDR3nt: TGTGCCACCAGCAGAGGGCTCCTGGGCGATGAGCAGTTCTTC; CDR3aa: CATSRGLLGDEQFF
abundance: -; d_gene: -; j_gene: TRBJ1-2; v_gene: TRBV9; CDR3nt: TGTGCCAGCAGGGGTTCGGTGGTAGGGCCTAACTATGGCTACACCTTC; CDR3aa: CASRGSVVGPNYGYTF
abundance: -; d_gene: TRBD1; j_gene: TRBJ1-1; v_gene: TRBV7-9; CDR3nt: TGTGCCAGCAGTCCCCGGAACAGGGGAAACACTGAAGCTTTCTTT; CDR3aa: CASSPRNRGNTEAFF
abundance: -; d_gene: -; j_gene: TRBJ2-4; v_gene: TRBV30; CDR3nt: TGTGCCTGGAGAACCGGGACCCACTCAAACATTCAGTACTTC; CDR3aa: CAWRTGTHSNIQYF
abundance: -; d_gene: -; j_gene: TRBJ2-7; v_gene: TRBV19; CDR3nt: TGTGCCAGTAGTCGAGCTGGCGAGCAGTACTTC; CDR3aa: CASSRAGEQYF
abundance: -; d_gene: -; j_gene: TRBJ2-4; v_gene: TRBV5-6; CDR3nt: TGTGCCAGCAGCTTGCAGGGGGCCAAAAACATTCAGTACTTC; CDR3aa: CASSLQGAKNIQYF
abundance: -; d_gene: -; j_gene: TRBJ1-5; v_gene: TRBV2; CDR3nt: TGTGCCAGCAGAGGAGATAGCAATCAGCCCCAGCATTTT; CDR3aa: CASRGDSNQPQHF
abundance: -; d_gene: -; j_gene: TRBJ1-1; v_gene: TRBV30; CDR3nt: TGTGCCTGGAGTAGGGATGGATTCATGAACACTGAAGCTTTCTTT; CDR3aa: CAWSRDGFMNTEAFF
abundance: -; d_gene: TRBD1; j_gene: TRBJ2-5; v_gene: TRBV5-1; CDR3nt: TGCGCCAGCACGAGACAGGGGGCAAGGGAGACCCAGTACTTC; CDR3aa: CASTRQGARETQYF
abundance: -; d_gene: TRBD1; j_gene: TRBJ1-1; v_gene: TRBV29-1; CDR3nt: TGCAGCGCCCTGGACAGGGGAGAAGCTTTCTTT; CDR3aa: CSALDRGEAFF
abundance: -; d_gene: TRBD1; j_gene: TRBJ1-5; v_gene: TRBV5-1; CDR3nt: TGCGCCAGCAGCTTGGGGGACAGGGATAATCAGCCCCAGCATTTT; CDR3aa: CASSLGDRDNQPQHF
abundance: few; d_gene: -; j_gene: TRBJ2-2; v_gene: TRBV27; CDR3nt: TGTGCCAGCAGTTCATTAGTGGGGGCGACGAACACCGGGGAGCTGTTTTTT; CDR3aa: CASSSLVGATNTGELFF
abundance: many; d_gene: -; j_gene: TRBJ1-1; v_gene: TRBV27; CDR3nt: TGTGCCAGCAGGGTTAACCGGTGGGCGTATGCTTTCTTT; CDR3aa: CASRVNRWAYAFF
abundance: once; d_gene: -; j_gene: TRBJ1-1; v_gene: TRBV6-5; CDR3nt: TGTGCCAGCCGCGGATGGCAGGGGCACACTGAAGCTTTCTTT; CDR3aa: CASRGWQGHTEAFF
abundance: -; d_gene: -; j_gene: TRBJ1-2; v_gene: TRBV29-1; CDR3nt: TGCAGCGTTGAAGGCCTCGCCGGGTCCTTTCGCTACACCTTC; CDR3aa: CSVEGLAGSFRYTF
abundance: -; d_gene: -; j_gene: TRBJ2-5; v_gene: TRBV5-1; CDR3nt: TGCGCCAGCAGCTTGTCCGTTGTGGAGACCCAGTACTTC; CDR3aa: CASSLSVVETQYF
abundance: -; d_gene: -; j_gene: TRBJ2-3; v_gene: TRBV7-9; CDR3nt: TGTGCCAGCAGCCCCCGGGGACCAGATACGCAGTATTTT; CDR3aa: CASSPRGPDTQYF
abundance: -; d_gene: -; j_gene: TRBJ2-5; v_gene: TRBV6-5; CDR3nt: TGTGCCAGCAGGTCAGGGTCGGAGACCCAGTACTTC; CDR3aa: CASRSGSETQYF
abundance: -; d_gene: -; j_gene: TRBJ2-3; v_gene: TRBV10-3; CDR3nt: TGTGCCATCAGTCCCACCTCGACAGAAACAGATACGCAGTATTTT; CDR3aa: CAISPTSTETDTQYF
abundance: -; d_gene: -; j_gene: TRBJ1-4; v_gene: TRBV6-5; CDR3nt: TGTGCCAGCAGCGGAGGGACTAATGAAAAACTGTTTTTT; CDR3aa: CASSGGTNEKLFF
abundance: -; d_gene: -; j_gene: TRBJ2-1; v_gene: TRBV5-1; CDR3nt: TGCGCCAGCAGCTTGGGGTGGAGCCCCCTCAATGAGCAGTTCTTC; CDR3aa: CASSLGWSPLNEQFF
abundance: -; d_gene: -; j_gene: TRBJ2-3; v_gene: TRBV27; CDR3nt: TGTGCCAGCAGTTTCTTGGACAGTTTGTATTTT; CDR3aa: CASSFLDSLYF
abundance: few; d_gene: TRBD2; j_gene: TRBJ2-5; v_gene: TRBV28; CDR3nt: TGTGCCAGCAGTTCCCAGGGCGGGAGCATGGAGACCCAGTACTTC; CDR3aa: CASSSQGGSMETQYF
abundance: -; d_gene: -; j_gene: TRBJ1-5; v_gene: TRBV5-6; CDR3nt: TGTGCCAGCAGCTTGGATGGGGGGAATCAGCCCCAGCATTTT; CDR3aa: CASSLDGGNQPQHF
abundance: -; d_gene: -; j_gene: TRBJ1-2; v_gene: TRBV19; CDR3nt: TGTGCCAGTAACAACCCAGGGGACGGCGGCTACACCTTC; CDR3aa: CASNNPGDGGYTF
abundance: -; d_gene: TRBD1; j_gene: TRBJ2-6; v_gene: TRBV4-3; CDR3nt: TGCGCCAGCAGCCAGGACAGGGCGTCTGGGGCCAACGTCCTGACTTTC; CDR3aa: CASSQDRASGANVLTF
abundance: -; d_gene: -; j_gene: TRBJ2-1; v_gene: TRBV7-6; CDR3nt: TGTGCCAGCAGCCAGACGCAAGATGAGCAGTTCTTC; CDR3aa: CASSQTQDEQFF
abundance: -; d_gene: -; j_gene: TRBJ2-1; v_gene: TRBV27; CDR3nt: TGTGCCAGCAGTAGTGCCTCTCGCTTGCATGAGCAGTTCTTC; CDR3aa: CASSSASRLHEQFF
abundance: -; d_gene: TRBD1; j_gene: TRBJ1-6; v_gene: TRBV9; CDR3nt: TGTGCCAGCAGTAGGAAGCCGGGACAGACAAATTCACCCCTCCACTTT; CDR3aa: CASSRKPGQTNSPLHF
abundance: -; d_gene: TRBD2; j_gene: TRBJ2-3; v_gene: TRBV29-1; CDR3nt: TGCAGCGTTGGGGGACTAGCGCTAGATACGCAGTATTTT; CDR3aa: CSVGGLALDTQYF
abundance: few; d_gene: -; j_gene: TRBJ1-5; v_gene: TRBV18; CDR3nt: TGTGCCAGCTCACCAGAGGGCAGCCCCAATCAGCCCCAGCATTTT; CDR3aa: CASSPEGSPNQPQHF
abundance: once; d_gene: -; j_gene: TRBJ2-3; v_gene: TRBV5-1; CDR3nt: TGCGCCAGCAGCTTGGACACTGGGGTGGATACGCAGTATTTT; CDR3aa: CASSLDTGVDTQYF
abundance: -; d_gene: -; j_gene: TRBJ2-7; v_gene: TRBV7-6; CDR3nt: TGTGCCAGCAGCTTAGGCGAAGCCGAGCAGTACTTC; CDR3aa: CASSLGEAEQYF
abundance: few; d_gene: TRBD1; j_gene: TRBJ1-2; v_gene: TRBV29-1; CDR3nt: TGCAGCGTTGCGGCACAGGGGAGTAACTATGGCTACACCTTC; CDR3aa: CSVAAQGSNYGYTF
abundance: -; d_gene: TRBD2; j_gene: TRBJ2-1; v_gene: TRBV5-4; CDR3nt: TGTGCCAGCAAACCCGGCGGGGAGGGCTCCTACAATGAGCAGTTCTTC; CDR3aa: CASKPGGEGSYNEQFF
abundance: -; d_gene: TRBD1; j_gene: TRBJ1-1; v_gene: TRBV6-1; CDR3nt: TGTGCCAGCAGGGGGACAGGGAAGACTGAAGCTTTCTTT; CDR3aa: CASRGTGKTEAFF
abundance: -; d_gene: -; j_gene: TRBJ2-7; v_gene: TRBV28; CDR3nt: TGTGCCAGTGAGGATAGCTCCTACGAGCAGTACTTC; CDR3aa: CASEDSSYEQYF
abundance: -; d_gene: TRBD1; j_gene: TRBJ2-3; v_gene: TRBV19; CDR3nt: TGTGCCAGTAGGACAGGGGATACGCAGTATTTT; CDR3aa: CASRTGDTQYF
abundance: few; d_gene: -; j_gene: TRBJ2-3; v_gene: TRBV7-9; CDR3nt: TGTGCCAGCAGCCAAGGGACCGATCGAGGAGATACGCAGTATTTT; CDR3aa: CASSQGTDRGDTQYF
abundance: -; d_gene: -; j_gene: TRBJ1-3; v_gene: TRBV29-1; CDR3nt: TGCAGCGTGGGGGACTCTAGCTCTGGAAACACCATATATTTT; CDR3aa: CSVGDSSSGNTIYF
abundance: -; d_gene: -; j_gene: TRBJ2-3; v_gene: TRBV19; CDR3nt: TGTGCCAGTAGTATTGGTCCGCCAATTGATACGCAGTATTTT; CDR3aa: CASSIGPPIDTQYF
abundance: -; d_gene: TRBD1; j_gene: TRBJ2-4; v_gene: TRBV2; CDR3nt: TGTGCCAGCAGTGAAGCGCAAGGACAGGCGGGCATTCAGTACTTC; CDR3aa: CASSEAQGQAGIQYF
abundance: -; d_gene: TRBD1; j_gene: TRBJ2-7; v_gene: TRBV5-4; CDR3nt: TGTGCCTATCGTAGACAGGGGTTCAACGAGCAGTACTTC; CDR3aa: CAYRRQGFNEQYF
abundance: -; d_gene: TRBD2; j_gene: TRBJ2-7; v_gene: TRBV9; CDR3nt: TGTGCCAGCAGCCCCCGGACTAGCGGGAGCGGCGAGCAGTACTTC; CDR3aa: CASSPRTSGSGEQYF
abundance: -; d_gene: -; j_gene: TRBJ1-1; v_gene: TRBV29-1; CDR3nt: TGCAGCGTTGATATGGGAAACACTGAAGCTTTCTTT; CDR3aa: CSVDMGNTEAFF
abundance: -; d_gene: -; j_gene: TRBJ2-7; v_gene: TRBV30; CDR3nt: TGTGCCTGGAGTGTAACCTACTCCTACGAGCAGCACTTC; CDR3aa: CAWSVTYSYEQHF
abundance: -; d_gene: TRBD2; j_gene: TRBJ2-5; v_gene: TRBV4-1; CDR3nt: TGCGCCAGCAGCCCGGGACTAGCGGGGAAAGAGACCCAGTACTTC; CDR3aa: CASSPGLAGKETQYF
abundance: once; d_gene: TRBD2; j_gene: TRBJ2-5; v_gene: TRBV5-6; CDR3nt: TGTGCCAGCAGCTCCCGGGACTACGCCTCAAGGGGAGAGACCCAGTACTTC; CDR3aa: CASSSRDYASRGETQYF
abundance: -; d_gene: -; j_gene: TRBJ2-7; v_gene: TRBV7-2; CDR3nt: TGTGCCAGCAGCTTATCTTGGGGGCACTTCGGCTTC; CDR3aa: CASSLSWGHFGF
abundance: -; d_gene: -; j_gene: TRBJ2-2; v_gene: TRBV5-6; CDR3nt: TGTGCCAGCAGCTTGGTGAGAACCGGGGAGCTGTTTTTT; CDR3aa: CASSLVRTGELFF